Sequencing of this TCR beta chain was carried out in a study of blood T cell repertoires in COVID-19. Only in-frame clones appear in the TCRdb table, and some are missing; sequencing was by immunoSEQ multiplex PCR. The sample contains over 200,000 clones, approximately 90% of which appear only once. The CDR3 totals 15 residues. With V trimmed by 1 base and J by 2 bases, 2 bases remained unmatched. CDR1 and CDR2 (germline): MDHEN, SYDVKM. Sequenced input: peripheral blood. The V gene is TRBV28, the J gene TRBJ1-3, with 7 bases aligning to TRBD1. The TCR sequence derives from a man aged 25-45 years with COVID-19, enrolled during active disease. The CDR3, as DNA: TGTGCCAGCAGTTTATATACAGGGGCTGGAAACACCATATATTTT. Translation gives CASSLYTGAGNTIYF.